The sequence of this T cell receptor (beta chain) was determined in a study of graft-versus-host responses after intestinal transplantation. About the study: Multivisceral, liver-intestinal, or isolated intestinal grafts were transplanted into recipients.

General observations from the study: High graft-versus-host to host-versus-graft T cell clonal ratios marked allografts of patients with graft-donor macrochimerism. Early post-transplant HvG declines showed an association with peak circulating GvH clone levels. Ileal or blood samples showed some GvH clones first, and such clones were also found in recipient marrow.

The repertoire was sequenced with immunoSEQ multiplex PCR; TCRdb's copy has only in-frame clones and lacks some. The sample lists some 77,000 clones, roughly 90% seen once, with roughly 0.72% in the top ten. A note on this clone: Its matching antigen is unknown. In the same sample, other DNA sequences code for this CDR3.

The source is a human patient who received an intestinal transplant, so some T cells may come from the graft donor. The sequenced sample was PBMCs, obtained 98 days after intestinal transplantation.

The CDR3 reads CSARGGTEAFF. The CDR3 DNA reads TGCAGTGCTAGAGGGGGGACTGAAGCTTTCTTT. The genes are TRBV20-1 and TRBJ1-1, with D perhaps matching TRBD1 (5 bases). Germline values: CDR1 DFQATT, CDR2 SNEGSKA (reference sequence). CDR3 length equals 11 residues. With 1 base removed from V and 5 bases from J, the gap between germline ends came to 5 bases.